The 26 T cell receptor beta chains in this list originate from one sample, sequenced in a study of cytomegalovirus exposure and HLA in healthy donors. The repertoire was sequenced with immunoSEQ multiplex PCR; TCRdb's copy has only in-frame clones and lacks some. The sample includes about 250,000 clones, more than 75% of them seen just once. The sequenced sample was PBMCs. All receptors come from a man between 18 and 35 years old in good health and CMV-seropositive.

The chain combines TRBV2 with TRBJ2-5, with 8 bases that match TRBD2. Germline lookup yields CDR1 SNHLY and CDR2 FYNNEI. The CDR3 runs to 14 residues. With V trimmed by 8 bases and J by 0 bases, 5 bases remained unmatched. The CDR3, as DNA: TGTGCCAGCCACGGGACTAGAAACCAAGAGACCCAGTACTTC. Residues: CASHGTRNQETQYF. Complete variable domain (other parts from reference TRBV2 and TRBJ2-5): EPEVTQTPSHQVTQMGQEVILRCVPISNHLYFYWYRQILGQKVEFLVSFYNNEISEKSEIFDDQFSVERPDGSNFTLKIRSTKLEDSAMYFCASHGTRNQETQYFGPGTRLLVL.

The chain carries TRBV28 and TRBJ1-5; the D is unclear. The CDR3 is 12 amino acids. Germline-derived CDR1 and CDR2 are MDHEN and SYDVKM. Trimming shortened V by 8 bases and J by 5 bases, and 10 bases separated the two germline ends. CDR3 residues: CASREAHQPQHF. In DNA, the CDR3 is TGTGCCAGCCGCGAAGCTCATCAGCCCCAGCATTTT.

In this sample, this clone turned up once. This chain joins TRBV11-2 and TRBJ1-2; perhaps TRBD1 as D (5 bases). Germline V gene data show CDR1 as SGHAT and CDR2 as FQNNGV. Trimming stripped 0 bases from V and 8 bases from J, with 10 bases between. This CDR3 has 13 residues. The CDR3 sequence: CASSLDTQGGYTF. The CDR3 region has the DNA TGTGCCAGCAGCTTAGATACCCAGGGAGGCTACACCTTC. Supplemented by reference TRBV11-2 and TRBJ1-2, the full variable domain reads EAGVAQSPRYKIIEKRQSVAFWCNPISGHATLYWYQQILGQGPKLLIQFQNNGVVDDSQLPKDRFSAERLKGVDSTLKIQPAKLEDSAVYLCASSLDTQGGYTFGSGTRLTVV.

CDR3 coding DNA: TGTGCCAGCTCATCTTTCGGGATCGGGGGCGGTGAGCAGTTCTTC. This gives the protein CASSSFGIGGGEQFF. The chain employs TRBV18 and TRBJ2-1, with D possibly being TRBD1 or TRBD2 (6 bases each). The germline gives CDR1 KGHSH, CDR2 LQKENI. This CDR3 has 15 residues. Trimming removed 5 bases at V and 9 bases at J, with 20 bases between.

The rearrangement joins TRBV4-2 to TRBJ2-3, with TRBD2 matching over 7 bases. The CDR3 totals 15 residues. Germline V gene lookup returns CDR1 LGHNA and CDR2 YNFKEQ. The V segment lost 0 bases and the J segment 6 bases; nucleotides outside the gene matches: 6. As DNA, the CDR3 is TGTGCCAGCAGCCAAGATGGGCGGGAGAGCGATACGCAGTATTTT. This encodes CASSQDGRESDTQYF.

This chain links TRBV4-2 with TRBJ2-2; 10 bases are shared with TRBD2. Per the germline V gene, CDR1 is LGHNA and CDR2 is YNFKEQ. The CDR3 is made up of 18 amino acids. V shed 1 base and J 5 bases; nucleotides not matched to a gene: 10. CDR3 coding DNA: TGTGCCAGCAGCCAAGTCTCTAGCGGGAGTTTCCGAACCGGGGAGCTGTTTTTT. It encodes CASSQVSSGSFRTGELFF.

This clone has a handful of counts. This chain joins TRBV5-1 and TRBJ2-5; possibly TRBD2 for D (6 bases). The CDR3 covers 15 residues. Trimming left V 2 bases short and J 4 bases short, with 15 bases between. Germline-derived CDR1 and CDR2 are SGHRS and YFSETQ. CDR3 bases: TGCGCCAGCAGCTTCTATACGGGGGTAGGAGAGACCCAGTACTTC. Residues: CASSFYTGVGETQYF.

J is TRBJ2-1 and V is TRBV29-1; 8 nucleotides line up with TRBD1. The trim removed 6 bases at V and 8 bases at J, leaving 3 bases unmatched. CDR1 SQVTM and CDR2 ANQGSEA come from the germline V gene. CDR3 length: 11 amino acids. The DNA of the CDR3 is TGCAGCGTCGACAGGGGCCATGAGCAGTTCTTC. This gives the protein CSVDRGHEQFF.

The chain uses TRBV18 and TRBJ2-7; 7 positions agree with TRBD2. This CDR3 contains 18 residues. Germline trimming cut 3 bases from V and 3 bases from J; bases unmatched to any gene: 17. Germline assignment: CDR1 KGHSH and CDR2 LQKENI. CDR3 nucleotides: TGTGCCAGCTCACCCCCGGTAGGCGGGAGAATCCCGAGCTACGAGCAGTACTTC. Amino acid sequence: CASSPPVGGRIPSYEQYF.

Comment on this clone: The same CDR3 arises from other DNA sequences in this sample as well. V is TRBV5-1 and J is TRBJ1-1; D is unclear. The V and J ends lost 0 bases and 0 bases respectively, with 3 bases between them. In germline, CDR1 is SGHRS, CDR2 YFSETQ. CDR3 length: 13 residues. The CDR3 coding sequence is TGCGCCAGCAGCTTGGGTCTGAACACTGAAGCTTTCTTT. Translation: CASSLGLNTEAFF.

The chain uses TRBV6-1 and TRBJ2-3; no reliable D call. The length of the CDR3 is 12 residues. V was pared by 6 bases and J by 0 bases, with 4 bases between. Germline CDR1 and CDR2: MNHNS and SASEGT. For the CDR3, the DNA is TGTGCCAGCAGGACTAGCACAGATACGCAGTATTTT. The encoded protein is CASRTSTDTQYF.

V usage is TRBV7-2 and J usage is TRBJ1-5; 7 nucleotides align to TRBD1. The germline V gene encodes CDR1 SGHTA and CDR2 FQGNSA. V shed 6 bases and J 4 bases; nucleotides not matched to a gene: 6. The CDR3 contains 14 residues. The CDR3 nucleotides read TGTGCCAGCAGGACCTCAGGGGGTAATCAGCCCCAGCATTTT. It codes for CASRTSGGNQPQHF.

Only a few counts were recorded for this clone. The chain uses TRBV5-1 and TRBJ2-2, with 8 bases aligning to TRBD2. J lost 6 bases, V lost 6 bases, and 7 bases had no gene match. The germline V gene encodes CDR1 SGHRS and CDR2 YFSETQ. The CDR3 runs 14 residues. CDR3 loop: CASNGGGLPGELFF. The CDR3 coding sequence is TGCGCCAGCAATGGCGGGGGGCTCCCCGGGGAGCTGTTTTTT.

This clone was seen just once. This chain uses TRBV5-6 with TRBJ2-2, with D perhaps TRBD1 or TRBD2 (5 bases each). The V gene's germline CDR1 is SGHDT and CDR2 YYEEEE. This CDR3 has 16 residues. V was shortened by 4 bases and J by 4 bases, with 17 bases between the two germline ends. This CDR3 reads CASSRRGDGVTGELFF. The DNA for the CDR3 is TGTGCCAGCAGCAGACGAGGGGACGGCGTCACCGGGGAGCTGTTTTTT.

The chain combines TRBV2 with TRBJ2-1, with D unresolved. Germline V gene lookup returns CDR1 SNHLY and CDR2 FYNNEI. The germline V and J ends were trimmed by 8 bases and 10 bases, with 12 bases remaining between them. The CDR3 runs to 11 residues. CDR3 residues: CASSQTDEQFF. CDR3 DNA sequence: TGTGCCAGCTCGCAGACCGACGAGCAGTTCTTC.

The chain has TRBV15 and TRBJ1-2; 7 nucleotides match TRBD1. There are 14 residues in the CDR3. From germline, CDR1 is LNHNV and CDR2 YYDKDF (reference sequence). The J segment lost 3 bases and the V segment lost 6 bases, leaving 7 bases of the junction unmatched. The CDR3 DNA is TGTGCCACCAGTCGGGCAGGGGGGTACTATGGCTACACCTTC. It codes for CATSRAGGYYGYTF.

This clone was counted once. The rearrangement joins TRBV11-2 to TRBJ2-7; D unresolved. Deletions cut 2 bases from V and 0 bases from J, with 11 bases between. The CDR3 totals 15 residues. Germline loops: CDR1 SGHAT, CDR2 FQNNGV. This CDR3 reads CASSLSGIPSYEQYF. For the CDR3, the DNA is TGTGCCAGCAGCTTATCTGGCATCCCCTCCTACGAGCAGTACTTC.

V gene TRBV5-1 combines with J gene TRBJ1-1, with D maybe TRBD1 (5 bases). This CDR3 spans 14 amino acids. In germline, CDR1 is SGHRS, CDR2 YFSETQ. Trimming left V 3 bases short and J 1 base short, with 10 bases between. Here the CDR3 DNA reads TGCGCCAGCAGCTCCCGACAGTCGAACACTGAAGCTTTCTTT. Translating gives CASSSRQSNTEAFF.

The chain employs TRBV28 and TRBJ1-1, with 7 bases aligning to TRBD1. The CDR3 contains 13 residues. Unmatched junction bases numbered 6, after V lost 6 bases and J lost 5 bases. The germline CDR1 and CDR2 sequences are MDHEN and SYDVKM. The CDR3 spells CASRIQGRTEAFF. CDR3 in DNA: TGTGCCAGCAGAATACAGGGGAGAACTGAAGCTTTCTTT.

The chain has TRBV30 and TRBJ2-5, with TRBD2 identical over 7 bases. The DNA end is more similar to TRBJ2-7, so the J call may be wrong. The length of the CDR3 is 12 residues. Germline lookup yields CDR1 GTSNPN and CDR2 SVGIG (reference sequence). CDR3 sequence reads: CAWSGRPYEQYF. Here the CDR3 DNA reads TGTGCCTGGAGCGGGAGGCCCTACGAGCAGTACTTC.

The chain links TRBV15 to TRBJ2-1, with TRBD2 matching 11 bases. Germline V gene data show CDR1 as LNHNV and CDR2 as YYDKDF (reference sequence). The V and J ends lost 7 bases and 8 bases, in that order; junction bases with no gene match: 16. CDR3 length: 17 residues. The DNA for the CDR3 is TGTGCCACCACCAATAAGACTTTAGCGGGAGGGCCCCATGAGCAGTTCTTC. Protein: CATTNKTLAGGPHEQFF.

In regard to this clone: Other DNA sequences in the sample encode the same CDR3. The chain links TRBV5-4 to TRBJ1-1; D is undetermined. V was cut by 0 bases and J by 1 base, with 7 bases left in between. Germline CDR1 and CDR2: SGHNT and YYREEE (reference sequence). The CDR3 runs 14 residues. The CDR3 sequence: CASSLGGGNTEAFF. Written as DNA, the CDR3 is TGTGCCAGCAGCTTGGGCGGAGGGAACACTGAAGCTTTCTTT.

The chain couples TRBV4-3 to TRBJ2-7, with D perhaps matching TRBD1 (6 bases). Germline assignment: CDR1 LGHNA and CDR2 YSLEER. Trimming stripped 5 bases from V and 3 bases from J, with 14 bases between. The CDR3 is 14 amino acids. In DNA, the CDR3 is TGCGCCAGCAGCACCGGGACACCTGGCTACGAGCAGTACTTC. This encodes CASSTGTPGYEQYF.

This chain uses TRBV30 with TRBJ2-7; D is unresolved. Trimming stripped 3 bases from V and 0 bases from J, with 12 bases between. The CDR3 runs to 14 residues. Germline assignment: CDR1 GTSNPN and CDR2 SVGIG (reference sequence). CDR3 nucleotides: TGTGCCTGGAGACGACACCCGAGCTCCTACGAGCAGTACTTC. Amino acid sequence: CAWRRHPSSYEQYF.

V gene TRBV4-1 combines with J gene TRBJ2-7; 9 nucleotides line up with TRBD2. Germline V gene data show CDR1 as MGHRA and CDR2 as YSYEKL. The CDR3 sequence is 16 residues long. V lost 2 bases to trimming and J lost 1 base; unmatched junction nucleotides: 6. CDR3 sequence (DNA): TGCGCCAGCAGCCAATCCCCTAGCGGGGCTTCCTACGAGCAGTACTTC. This gives the protein CASSQSPSGASYEQYF.

This clone was counted between two and nine times. This chain links TRBV28 with TRBJ2-7; 8 bases map to TRBD2. The V gene's germline CDR1 is MDHEN and CDR2 SYDVKM. The CDR3 spans 16 residues. V lost 7 bases, J lost 2 bases, and 13 bases stayed unmatched. The CDR3 DNA reads as TGTGCCAGCACCCCCCCCGGCGGGAGGTCTCCCTACGAGCAGTACTTC. Translating gives CASTPPGGRSPYEQYF.